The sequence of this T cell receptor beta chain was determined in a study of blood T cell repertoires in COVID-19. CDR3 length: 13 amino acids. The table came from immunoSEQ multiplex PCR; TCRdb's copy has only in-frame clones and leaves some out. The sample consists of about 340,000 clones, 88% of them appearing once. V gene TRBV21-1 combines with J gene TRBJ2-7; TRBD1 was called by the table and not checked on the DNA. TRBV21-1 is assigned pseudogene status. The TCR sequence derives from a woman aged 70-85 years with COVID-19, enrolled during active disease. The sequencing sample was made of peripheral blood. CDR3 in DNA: TGTGCCAGGGGGACAGGAGCCGCGGAGTGGCAGTACTTC. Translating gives CARGTGAAEWQYF.